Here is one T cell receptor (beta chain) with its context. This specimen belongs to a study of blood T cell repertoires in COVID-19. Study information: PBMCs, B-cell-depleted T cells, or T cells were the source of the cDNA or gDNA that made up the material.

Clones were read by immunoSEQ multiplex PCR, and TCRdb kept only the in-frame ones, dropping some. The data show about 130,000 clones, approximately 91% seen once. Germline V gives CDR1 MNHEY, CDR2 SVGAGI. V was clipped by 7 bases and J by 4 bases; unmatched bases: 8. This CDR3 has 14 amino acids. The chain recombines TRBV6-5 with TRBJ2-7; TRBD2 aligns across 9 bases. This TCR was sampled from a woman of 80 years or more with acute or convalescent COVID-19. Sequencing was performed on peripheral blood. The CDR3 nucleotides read TGTGCCAGCAAGGGCGGGAGGGCGACGTACGAGCAGTACTTC. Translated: CASKGGRATYEQYF.